This T cell receptor (beta chain) was observed in a study of shared clonotypes between healthy human individuals. Study observations and caveats: Read depth was anticipated to influence clonotype sharing among donors. Naive subsets typically showed greater estimated richness than memory subsets. The authors sampled blood alone, and tissue repertoires likely differ.

In the case of this clone: Its antigen remains unknown.

Only CD45RO-negative cells positively selected for CCR7 counted as naive CD8 cells, so terminally differentiated effector memory CD45RA+ cells were excluded. Profiling relied on immunoSEQ multiplex PCR, and the TCRdb table lists in-frame clones only, not all of them. Here the sample spans about 2,200,000 clones, under 95% being singletons. Germline V gene lookup returns CDR1 SGHRS and CDR2 YFSETQ. CDR3 size: 15 residues. After removal of 0 bases from V and 1 base from J, the junction contained 2 bases not matched to a gene. This sequence joins TRBV5-1 and TRBJ1-1; TRBD1 matches at 8 bases. Sequencing used naive CD8+ T cells from PBMCs. The source of this sequence is a man younger than 35 in good health. Some clones in this sample may be carry-over from other donors' samples. The CDR3 nucleotides read TGCGCCAGCAGCTTGGGCAGGGGGCGGAACACTGAAGCTTTCTTT. This sequence encodes CASSLGRGRNTEAFF.